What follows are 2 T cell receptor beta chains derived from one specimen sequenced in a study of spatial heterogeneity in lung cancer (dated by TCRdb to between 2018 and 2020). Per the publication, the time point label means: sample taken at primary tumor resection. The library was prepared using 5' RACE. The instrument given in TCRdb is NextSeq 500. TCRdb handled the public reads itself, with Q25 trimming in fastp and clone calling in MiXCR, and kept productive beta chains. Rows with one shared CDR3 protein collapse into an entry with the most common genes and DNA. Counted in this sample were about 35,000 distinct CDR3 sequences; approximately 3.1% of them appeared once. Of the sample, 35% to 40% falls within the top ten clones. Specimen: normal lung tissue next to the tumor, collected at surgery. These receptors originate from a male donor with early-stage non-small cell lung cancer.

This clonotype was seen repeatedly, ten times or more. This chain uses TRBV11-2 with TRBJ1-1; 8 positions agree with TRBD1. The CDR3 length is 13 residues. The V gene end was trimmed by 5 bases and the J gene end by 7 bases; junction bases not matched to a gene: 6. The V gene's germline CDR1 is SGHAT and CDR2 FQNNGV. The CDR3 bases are TGTGCCAGCAGCCTAGGGACAGGTAATGAAGCTTTCTTT. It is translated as CASSLGTGNEAFF.

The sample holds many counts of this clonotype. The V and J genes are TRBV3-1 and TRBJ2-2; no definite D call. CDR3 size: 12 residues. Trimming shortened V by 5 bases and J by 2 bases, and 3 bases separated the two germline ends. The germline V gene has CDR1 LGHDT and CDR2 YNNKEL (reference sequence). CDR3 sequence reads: CASSVNTGELFF. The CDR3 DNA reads TGTGCCAGCAGCGTTAACACCGGGGAGCTGTTTTTT.